The subject of this entry is one TCR beta chain. Its specificity is not known. Sequencing was performed with immunoSEQ multiplex PCR; in TCRdb, only in-frame clones are kept and a portion is missing. The sample contains 65,000 to 75,000 clones, 70% to 85% of which appear only once. The CDR3 totals 15 residues. Deletions cut 6 bases from V and 6 bases from J, with 18 bases between. Per the germline V gene, CDR1 is MDHEN and CDR2 is SYDVKM. The record originates from a study of vaccination effects on CD4 cells after COVID-19. Viral peptide pools were used in the ViraFEST assay to expand antigen-specific CD4+ T cells, and sequencing came afterward. Researchers isolated CD4+ T cells once 9 to 11 days of culture had elapsed. Participants received two doses of either the BNT162b2 or mRNA-1273 vaccine. Days 3 and 7 saw half the medium replaced with IL-2 medium.

The receptor was derived from a human donor who received a COVID-19 vaccine. This specimen consisted of CD4+ T cells from PBMCs cultured with HCoV-229E spike peptides, obtained after COVID-19 vaccination. This rearrangement joins TRBV28 to TRBJ1-5, with D maybe TRBD1 (5 bases). DNA for the CDR3: TGTGCCAGCAGCGCTACTCAGGGAAGTGGTCAGCCCCAGCATTTT. This encodes CASSATQGSGQPQHF.